Listed here are 20 T cell receptor beta chains from one sample, sequenced in a study of human T cells and chemical hapten exposure. Specified time point: patch test 2, 6 weeks after DPC sensitization. Treatment specified: therapeutic diphenylcyclopropenone sensitization with weekly scalp DPC. From the RACE reads, TCRdb called clonotypes with MiXCR, one entry per CDR3 protein. The sample records around 360,000 distinct CDR3 sequences, under 6.5% being singletons. The input for sequencing was whole blood, taken in connection with sensitization to the hapten diphenylcyclopropenone (DPC). These receptor sequences come from a woman under 30 with alopecia areata. Some clones in this sample may be carry-over from other donors' samples.

In its sample, this clonotype was seen many times. The V and J genes are TRBV27 and TRBJ1-6; TRBD1 matches at 10 bases. The V gene end was trimmed by 7 bases and the J gene end by 9 bases; junction bases not matched to a gene: 9. This CDR3 is 15 amino acids long. Germline V lookup: CDR1 MNHEY, CDR2 SMNVEV (reference sequence). In DNA form, the CDR3 reads TGTGCCAGCAAGGAAGGGGACAGGGGACGTTCACCCCTCCACTTT. Translated: CASKEGDRGRSPLHF.

V and J are TRBV4-3 and TRBJ2-3; possible D gene TRBD1, 6 bases. CDR3 size: 16 residues. Trimming took 0 bases from V and 1 from J, leaving 11 bases between them. Germline V gene data show CDR1 as LGHNA and CDR2 as YSLEER. The CDR3 loop is CASSQDRGSRTDTQYF. The CDR3 DNA sequence: TGCGCCAGCAGCCAAGACAGGGGTTCCCGCACAGATACGCAGTATTTT.

This clonotype has a handful of counts. Sequence at one end of the junction differs from germline and may be a read error. The CDR3 sequence is CDSSQPGGNQPQHF. The CDR3 nucleotides read TGTGACAGCAGCCAGCCGGGGGGCAATCAGCCCCAGCATTTT. This chain joins TRBV4-2 and TRBJ1-5, with D perhaps TRBD1 (5 bases). The CDR3 is 14 amino acids. Germline CDR1 LGHNA, CDR2 YNFKEQ.

This clonotype was seen at least ten times. The chain is built from TRBV12-3 or TRBV12-4 and TRBJ1-5; D not resolved. This CDR3 region has 12 residues. Trimming pared 3 bases from V and 1 base from J, leaving 1 base between. Written as DNA, the CDR3 is TGTGCCAGCAGTTTCAGCAATCAGCCCCAGCATTTT. This sequence encodes CASSFSNQPQHF.

This clonotype was observed a handful of times. The rearrangement uses TRBV7-2 and TRBJ2-3; 10 nucleotides line up with TRBD2. CDR1 and CDR2 (germline): SGHTA, FQGNSA. CDR3 length: 16 amino acids. J lost 11 bases, V lost 1 base, and 12 bases had no gene match. The chain's CDR3 is CASSLGDSGGIHRQYF. The CDR3 DNA reads as TGTGCCAGCAGCTTAGGGGATAGCGGGGGGATTCACAGGCAGTATTTT.

This clonotype was seen many times. The gene calls are TRBV29-1 and TRBJ1-5; D is uncertain. This CDR3 region has 13 residues. V shed 4 bases and J shed 4 bases, with 11 bases lying between them. Germline loops: CDR1 SQVTM, CDR2 ANQGSEA. CDR3 residues: CSVAGGYNQPQHF. Written as DNA, the CDR3 is TGCAGCGTTGCGGGCGGCTATAATCAGCCCCAGCATTTT. The complete variable domain, with remaining parts taken from reference TRBV29-1 and TRBJ1-5, reads SAVISQKPSRDICQRGTSLTIQCQVDSQVTMMFWYRQQPGQSLTLIATANQGSEATYESGFVIDKFPISRPNLTFSTLTVSNMSPEDSSIYLCSVAGGYNQPQHFGDGTRLSIL.

The CDR3 region has the DNA TGTGCCAGCTCACCACCGTTGAATCCCGAGACCCAGTACTTC. Translating it yields CASSPPLNPETQYF. This rearrangement joins TRBV18 to TRBJ2-5, with D unclear. CDR1 is KGHSH, CDR2 LQKENI, per germline. The length of the CDR3 is 14 residues. V lost 0 bases and J lost 5, with 10 bases in between.

This clonotype was picked up a small number of times. The chain uses TRBV6-5 and TRBJ2-3; D possibly corresponds to TRBD1 (5 bases). Germline-derived CDR1 and CDR2 are MNHEY and SVGAGI. The CDR3 loop spans 16 amino acids. Deletions cut 5 bases from V and 0 bases from J, with 15 bases between. CDR3 loop: CASSRDSYSSTDTQYF. The CDR3 nucleotides are TGTGCCAGCAGTCGAGACAGCTACTCTAGCACAGATACGCAGTATTTT.

This clonotype came up a few times. The chain joins TRBV11-1 to TRBJ2-4, with TRBD2 matching over 7 bases. The CDR3 sequence is 16 residues long. Germline CDR1 SGHAT, CDR2 FQDESV (reference sequence). Trimming removed 1 base from V and 6 bases from J; junction bases left unmatched: 9. CDR3: CASSLGSAGDGNIQYF. The DNA of the CDR3 is TGTGCCAGCAGCTTAGGTTCCGCGGGGGACGGAAACATTCAGTACTTC.

This clonotype has just a few counts. The J gene is TRBJ1-1, the V gene TRBV6-8, with TRBD1 matching over 8 bases. The V and J ends lost 2 bases and 5 bases, in that order; junction bases with no gene match: 10. From germline, CDR1 is MNHGY and CDR2 SAAAGT. This CDR3 is 16 amino acids long. The CDR3 sequence is CASSYAQGARRTEAFF. CDR3 nucleotide sequence: TGTGCCAGCAGTTACGCCCAGGGGGCCAGGAGGACTGAAGCTTTCTTT.

The CDR3 DNA follows: TGTGCCAGCAGTTTACACGGGGCATCAGAGACCCAGTACTTC. The encoded protein is CASSLHGASETQYF. This chain links TRBV27 with TRBJ2-5; TRBD1 or TRBD2 may be the D gene (5 bases each). The CDR3 is 14 residues long. Germline values: CDR1 MNHEY, CDR2 SMNVEV (reference sequence). V dropped 2 bases and J dropped 4 bases, with 11 bases sitting between them.

This clonotype has a handful of counts. V gene TRBV7-2 combines with J gene TRBJ2-3; D is undetermined. Per the germline V gene, CDR1 is SGHTA and CDR2 is FQGNSA. The CDR3 has 14 residues. V lost 6 bases, J lost 5 bases, and 15 bases lay in between. The CDR3 region is CASSPIPGEDTQYF. The CDR3 coding sequence is TGTGCCAGCAGTCCGATCCCCGGTGAAGATACGCAGTATTTT.

This clonotype has ten or more counts. The chain recombines TRBV6-6 with TRBJ2-7; TRBD1 agrees at 7 bases. Per germline, CDR1 MNHNY and CDR2 SVGAGI (reference sequence). The CDR3 has 15 amino acids. The V gene end was trimmed by 2 bases and the J gene end by 2 bases; junction bases not matched to a gene: 6. In DNA form, the CDR3 reads TGTGCCAGCAGTTACCCCCGGGACAGAGCCTACGAGCAGTACTTC. Residues: CASSYPRDRAYEQYF.

In its sample, this clonotype was seen many times. V gene TRBV20-1 combines with J gene TRBJ1-2; perhaps TRBD1 as D (5 bases). Trimming removed 0 bases from V and 4 bases from J, with 9 bases in between. The germline CDR1 and CDR2 sequences are DFQATT and SNEGSKA (reference sequence). The CDR3 loop spans 13 amino acids. The CDR3 protein is CSARDQGSYGYTF. The CDR3 region has the DNA TGCAGTGCTAGAGATCAGGGATCCTATGGCTACACCTTC.

The chain employs TRBV11-2 and TRBJ2-3; D remains unclear. The CDR3 extends over 14 amino acids. V was shortened by 6 bases and J by 2 bases, with 12 bases between the two germline ends. Germline loops: CDR1 SGHAT, CDR2 FQNNGV. This CDR3 reads CASSRLIFTDTQYF. CDR3 sequence (DNA): TGTGCCAGCAGTCGACTGATCTTCACAGATACGCAGTATTTT.

This clonotype occurred many times. The V and J genes are TRBV18 and TRBJ1-4; possibly TRBD1 for D (5 bases). Germline lookup yields CDR1 KGHSH and CDR2 LQKENI. Trimming cost V 3 bases and J 11 bases, with 13 bases left between them. This CDR3 has 13 residues. The CDR3 DNA reads TGTGCCAGCTCACCTAGGGGCACGGAGAAACTGTTTTTT. Amino acids: CASSPRGTEKLFF.

Only a few counts were recorded for this clonotype. The J gene is TRBJ2-2, the V gene TRBV12-3 or TRBV12-4; D assignment may be TRBD1 or TRBD2 (6 bases each). There are 16 residues in the CDR3. V was clipped by 7 bases and J by 7 bases, with 22 bases between them. CDR3 sequence (DNA): TGTGCCAGCAACTCATTGACAGGCCCGCGGGGCGGGGAGCTGTTTTTT. Translating gives CASNSLTGPRGGELFF.

This clonotype occurred many times. This chain joins TRBV29-1 and TRBJ1-1, with D unresolved. The ends were cut back, 7 bases at V and 8 bases at J, with 14 bases in the middle. CDR1 is SQVTM and CDR2 is ANQGSEA in the germline V gene. The CDR3 extends over 11 amino acids. CDR3 sequence (DNA): TGCAGCGCTTGGGAAGGGCCAGAAGCTTTCTTT. It yields the protein CSAWEGPEAFF.

The sample holds a few counts of this clonotype. The chain uses TRBV28 and TRBJ1-2; D remains ambiguous. This CDR3 is built from 13 residues. Germline CDR1 MDHEN, CDR2 SYDVKM. V lost 2 bases to trimming and J lost 3 bases, with 7 bases between them. The CDR3: CASSLGSHYGYTF. CDR3 DNA sequence: TGTGCCAGCAGTTTAGGCAGCCACTATGGCTACACCTTC.

The chain has TRBV6-5 and TRBJ1-1, with D unresolved. In germline, CDR1 is MNHEY, CDR2 SVGAGI. V was pared by 7 bases and J by 2 bases, with 8 bases between. The CDR3 is made up of 12 amino acids. The CDR3 is CASNRVNTEAFF. The CDR3 nucleotides are TGTGCCAGCAATAGGGTTAACACTGAAGCTTTCTTT.